The 3 T cell receptor beta chains reported below all come from one sample, sequenced in a study of regulatory T cells in long-lasting Graves disease (dated by TCRdb to the early 2020s). In the paper's terms, the time point label means: newly diagnosed GD, antithyroid drugs for less than 3 months. For both TCR sequencing and RNA sequencing, RNA was extracted from PBMCs in TRIzol. The library was generated by multiplex PCR. TCRdb records Illumina HiSeq 4000 as the sequencer. CDR3 regions were amplified by Arm-PCR with iRepertoire HTBI primers to construct TCR beta libraries. Starting from the raw public reads, TCRdb applied fastp trimming at Q25, assembled clones with MiXCR and retained in-frame beta chains. Entries that share a CDR3 protein sequence are merged under the most common genes and DNA. The sample contains around 240,000 distinct CDR3 sequences, 18% of them found a single time. The ten largest clones take up 14% of the sample.

This sample was shared with a second study, whose subject was T cells in Graves' hyperthyroidism and ophthalmopathy.

The sequencing here drew on peripheral blood mononuclear cells (PBMCs), taken at new diagnosis, from a patient treated with antithyroid drugs. The receptor set was obtained from a woman in her 30s with Graves disease. Donor details come from another sample of the same person, matched by shared clones.

This clonotype showed up many times. The chain has TRBV18 and TRBJ1-2; D possibly corresponds to TRBD1 (6 bases). Germline values: CDR1 KGHSH, CDR2 LQKENI. The germline V and J ends were trimmed by 1 base and 2 bases, with 14 bases remaining between them. The CDR3 length is 16 residues. CDR3 nucleotide sequence: TGTGCCAGCTCACCACAACAGGGTTTTTCGAACTATGGCTACACCTTC. As protein: CASSPQQGFSNYGYTF.

This clonotype has at least ten counts. This chain links TRBV18 with TRBJ1-5; the D gene is possibly TRBD1 (6 bases). In germline, CDR1 is KGHSH, CDR2 LQKENI. The CDR3 spans 16 residues. V dropped 3 bases and J dropped 1 base, with 13 bases sitting between them. The CDR3 protein is CASSPRGVGSNQPQHF. The CDR3 region has the DNA TGTGCCAGCTCACCGAGGGGGGTAGGGAGCAATCAGCCCCAGCATTTT. The full variable domain, its missing parts supplied by reference TRBV18 and TRBJ1-5, is NAGVMQNPRHLVRRRGQEARLRCSPMKGHSHVYWYRQLPEEGLKFMVYLQKENIIDESGMPKERFSAEFPKEGPSILRIQQVVRGDSAAYFCASSPRGVGSNQPQHFGDGTRLSIL.

This rearrangement joins TRBV11-2 to TRBJ2-2, with TRBD2 matching over 7 bases. The ends lost 7 bases at V and 8 bases at J; junction bases unmatched: 4. Germline CDR1 SGHAT, CDR2 FQNNGV. There are 12 residues in the CDR3. The CDR3 is CASTLGGGELFF. The CDR3 DNA reads TGTGCCAGCACCCTCGGGGGGGGGGAGCTGTTTTTT.